These 21 T cell receptor beta chains were all obtained from the same sample, sequenced in a study of T-cell memory formation after mild COVID-19. MiXCR was run by TCRdb on the 5' RACE reads, yielding one entry per CDR3 protein. The sample contains 110,000 or so distinct CDR3 sequences, about a fifth of which appear only once. Specimen: PBMCs or a T cell subset sorted from them (not recorded which). Receptor source: a man younger than 35 who had mild COVID-19 (a few samples of this study predate the infection). Cell type and time point are not known.

The chain carries TRBV4-1 and TRBJ2-6; tentative D call: TRBD1 (6 bases). There are 18 residues in the CDR3. Trimming removed 0 bases at V and 0 bases at J, with 12 bases between. The germline V gene encodes CDR1 MGHRA and CDR2 YSYEKL. CDR3 protein: CASSQDSGANSGANVLTF. The CDR3, as DNA: TGCGCCAGCAGCCAAGATTCAGGGGCGAACTCTGGGGCCAACGTCCTGACTTTC.

V usage is TRBV20-1 and J usage is TRBJ2-7; D gene unclear. V was clipped by 6 bases and J by 1 base, with 10 bases between them. The CDR3 runs to 12 residues. CDR1 is DFQATT, CDR2 SNEGSKA, per germline (reference sequence). CDR3 sequence reads: CSAPGRSYEQYF. The CDR3 DNA follows: TGCAGTGCCCCCGGTAGGTCCTACGAGCAGTACTTC.

This clonotype has only a few counts. This chain links TRBV18 with TRBJ2-7; D may be TRBD1 (5 bases). Germline loops: CDR1 KGHSH, CDR2 LQKENI. V dropped 1 base and J dropped 2 bases, with 15 bases sitting between them. This CDR3 region has 16 residues. The chain's CDR3 is CASSPQSQVLPYEQYF. Written as DNA, the CDR3 is TGTGCCAGCTCACCACAGTCACAGGTGCTCCCCTACGAGCAGTACTTC.

This clonotype has more than one count but fewer than ten. The CDR3 coding sequence is TGCAGCGTTTCAGGAATGAACACTGAAGCTTTCTTT. Encoded protein: CSVSGMNTEAFF. The V call is TRBV29-1, the J call TRBJ1-1; D gene ambiguous. The CDR3 spans 12 residues. Germline CDR1 is SQVTM and CDR2 is ANQGSEA. Trimming removed 5 bases at V and 0 bases at J, with 7 bases between. The full variable domain, its missing parts supplied by reference TRBV29-1 and TRBJ1-1, is SAVISQKPSRDICQRGTSLTIQCQVDSQVTMMFWYRQQPGQSLTLIATANQGSEATYESGFVIDKFPISRPNLTFSTLTVSNMSPEDSSIYLCSVSGMNTEAFFGQGTRLTVV.

The rearrangement joins TRBV5-1 to TRBJ1-1; possibly TRBD1 for D (5 bases). Trimming shortened V by 4 bases and J by 8 bases, and 15 bases separated the two germline ends. Germline V gene lookup returns CDR1 SGHRS and CDR2 YFSETQ. The CDR3 spans 13 residues. The CDR3 sequence: CASSPKGGTEAFF. The CDR3 DNA reads as TGCGCCAGCAGCCCCAAGGGTGGGACCGAAGCTTTCTTT.

V is TRBV28 and J is TRBJ2-5; weak D call: TRBD1 (6 bases). V lost 5 bases, J lost 1 base, and 11 bases lay in between. The CDR3 totals 14 residues. CDR1 is MDHEN, CDR2 SYDVKM, per germline. This CDR3 reads CASSRGHFQETQYF. CDR3 DNA sequence: TGTGCCAGCAGTCGGGGACATTTCCAAGAGACCCAGTACTTC.

The chain joins TRBV4-1 to TRBJ2-1; a possible D gene is TRBD1 (6 bases). There are 15 residues in the CDR3. Between the trimmed V and J ends, which lost 3 bases and 10 bases, there was a span of 19 bases. CDR1 is MGHRA, CDR2 YSYEKL, per germline. The CDR3 DNA follows: TGCGCCAGCAGCCAGGGCCAAACAGGGATGCGCGAGCAGTTCTTC. It specifies CASSQGQTGMREQFF.

This clonotype has ten or more counts. The chain couples TRBV4-3 to TRBJ1-5; D gene unclear. The CDR3 is made up of 13 amino acids. Germline V gives CDR1 LGHNA, CDR2 YSLEER. The V and J ends lost 6 bases and 6 bases respectively, with 12 bases between them. CDR3 residues: CASSASSGQPQHF. The CDR3, as DNA: TGCGCCAGCAGTGCCAGTTCTGGTCAGCCCCAGCATTTT.

This clonotype turned up a few times. CDR3 protein: CASSMGVGPFYEQYV. CDR3 nucleotides: TGTGCCAGTAGTATGGGAGTAGGACCCTTCTACGAGCAGTACGTC. The gene calls are TRBV19 and TRBJ2-7; D may be TRBD2 (5 bases). With 3 bases removed from V and 3 bases from J, the gap between germline ends came to 15 bases. Germline V lookup: CDR1 LNHDA, CDR2 SQIVND (reference sequence). The length of the CDR3 is 15 residues.

In this sample, this clonotype turned up a few times. This chain links TRBV5-1 with TRBJ1-2; no firm D call. Germline CDR1 reads SGHRS; CDR2 reads YFSETQ. V lost 0 bases and J 8 bases, leaving 11 bases between the germline ends. This CDR3 comprises 13 residues. CDR3: CASSLAGSKGYTF. The CDR3 DNA reads TGCGCCAGCAGCTTGGCAGGATCGAAAGGCTACACCTTC.

This clonotype showed up many times. The chain recombines TRBV5-1 with TRBJ2-1; D is ambiguous. Trimming stripped 4 bases from V and 7 bases from J, with 6 bases between. CDR1 is SGHRS, CDR2 YFSETQ, per germline. The CDR3 extends over 11 amino acids. This CDR3 is CASSLRNEQFF. CDR3 coding DNA: TGCGCCAGCAGCCTTAGGAATGAGCAGTTCTTC.

The V gene is TRBV30, the J gene TRBJ2-1; either TRBD1 or TRBD2 may fit D (5 bases each). The V gene's germline CDR1 is GTSNPN and CDR2 SVGIG (reference sequence). Trimming shortened V by 4 bases and J by 5 bases, and 15 bases separated the two germline ends. This CDR3 contains 14 residues. This CDR3 reads CAWTWGFGNNEQFF. CDR3 sequence (DNA): TGTGCCTGGACCTGGGGGTTCGGGAACAATGAGCAGTTCTTC.

Written as DNA, the CDR3 is TGTGCCAGCAGCCCTCCTCGAGAGACCCAGTACTTC. Translation gives CASSPPRETQYF. The chain has TRBV7-9 and TRBJ2-5; D is ambiguous. The V gene's germline CDR1 is SEHNR and CDR2 FQNEAQ (reference sequence). V was pared by 5 bases and J by 4 bases, with 8 bases between. CDR3 size: 12 residues.

This chain joins TRBV3-1 and TRBJ2-7; 9 nucleotides line up with TRBD2. V dropped 1 base and J dropped 3; count of bases not matched to a gene: 4. Looked up from germline, CDR1 is LGHDT and CDR2 is YNNKEL (reference sequence). There are 15 residues in the CDR3. CDR3 coding DNA: TGTGCCAGCAGCCAAGGGCTAGCGGGGATCTACGAGCAGTACTTC. It is translated as CASSQGLAGIYEQYF.

The gene calls are TRBV7-8 and TRBJ1-2, with 7 nucleotides matching TRBD1. CDR3 size: 15 residues. From germline, CDR1 is SGHVS and CDR2 FQNEAQ. V lost 5 bases, J lost 4 bases, and 10 bases stayed unmatched. The CDR3 protein is CASSTSTGLFYGYTF. DNA of the CDR3: TGTGCCAGCAGCACGTCGACAGGGCTCTTCTATGGCTACACCTTC.

V usage is TRBV5-6 and J usage is TRBJ2-4, with D unresolved. V lost 0 bases to trimming and J lost 8 bases, with 12 bases between them. The CDR3 contains 14 residues. Germline assignment: CDR1 SGHDT and CDR2 YYEEEE. The CDR3: CASSLEGIRDIQYF. In nucleotides, the CDR3 is TGTGCCAGCAGCTTGGAAGGTATTCGGGACATTCAGTACTTC.

The rearrangement uses TRBV6-5 and TRBJ2-7, with TRBD2 matching 7 bases. Germline loops: CDR1 MNHEY, CDR2 SVGAGI. Trimming cost V 10 bases and J 3 bases; bases outside gene matches: 27. The CDR3 spans 19 residues. The DNA of the CDR3 is TGTGCCACCCAGGGCGGGAGCGACGCGCTTGGCCCGGTGGGCTACGAGCAGTACTTC. It yields the protein CATQGGSDALGPVGYEQYF.

This clonotype was seen more than once but under ten times. J is TRBJ2-7 and V is TRBV5-6, with D unresolved. V lost 0 bases and J 6 bases, leaving 16 bases between the germline ends. Per germline, CDR1 SGHDT and CDR2 YYEEEE. CDR3 length: 15 amino acids. CDR3 nucleotide sequence: TGTGCCAGCAGCTTGGATGCTGCAGGTCTGGGCGAGCAGTACTTC. This encodes CASSLDAAGLGEQYF.

This sequence joins TRBV10-3 and TRBJ2-3, with TRBD2 matching over 7 bases. V was clipped by 6 bases and J by 9 bases; unmatched bases: 6. Looked up from germline, CDR1 is ENHRY and CDR2 is SYGVKD. This CDR3 is 12 amino acids long. The CDR3: CAIRGGRETQYF. In DNA form, the CDR3 reads TGTGCCATCAGGGGGGGGAGGGAGACGCAGTATTTT.

This chain connects TRBV3-1 to TRBJ2-1; D not certain. Germline CDR1 and CDR2: LGHDT and YNNKEL (reference sequence). This CDR3 contains 9 residues. The germline V and J ends were trimmed by 4 bases and 14 bases, with 6 bases remaining between them. CDR3 loop: CASSRREFF. For the CDR3, the DNA is TGTGCCAGCAGCCGCCGCGAGTTCTTC.

This clonotype turned up a few times. J is TRBJ1-2 and V is TRBV12-3 or TRBV12-4; tentative D call: TRBD1 (6 bases). V dropped 6 bases and J dropped 3 bases, with 11 bases sitting between them. The length of the CDR3 is 13 residues. CDR3: CASRGQLDYGYTF. DNA of the CDR3: TGTGCCAGCAGAGGACAGTTGGACTATGGCTACACCTTC.